The present T cell receptor beta chain was sequenced within a study of blood T cell repertoires in COVID-19. Study overall: The origin of the acute and convalescent COVID-19 samples was the United States, Italy and Spain. The cDNA or gDNA used as material had been derived from T cells, B-cell-depleted T cells, or PBMCs.

As handled by the study authors: Amplification of reference gene primers provided the estimated nucleated cell counts. TCRdb keeps only in-frame clones here, not all; method: immunoSEQ multiplex PCR. That table supplies the V and J calls and clone size; D and trimming were determined from the DNA. This table has some 270,000 clones, around 81% appearing once. Germline V gene lookup returns CDR1 SGHTA and CDR2 FQGNSA. V was cut by 4 bases and J by 0 bases, with 7 bases left in between. The CDR3 loop spans 14 amino acids. Patients from Seattle were sampled longitudinally, starting during active infection.

The TCR originated in a person aged 70 to 85 with COVID-19, enrolled during active disease. The chain combines TRBV7-2 with TRBJ2-1; a weak D match, TRBD2 (5 bases). Sequenced sample: peripheral blood. The CDR3 nucleotides are TGTGCCAGCAGCTCCCGGGACTCCTACAATGAGCAGTTCTTC. Translation gives CASSSRDSYNEQFF.